This is a list of T cell receptor beta chains from one sample in a study of identical twins. TCRdb passed the 5' RACE reads through MiXCR, listing each CDR3 protein once. This table has roughly 280,000 distinct CDR3 sequences, roughly 8.6% appearing once. The sample was also linked to a second study, of yellow fever vaccine responses in identical twins.

The sequenced sample was CD8+ T cells sorted from blood. These receptors were taken from a woman aged 18-30 years in good health. CDR3s include the opening cysteine and the closing phenylalanine or tryptophan. A D gene is named only where the DNA matches it firmly. Expanded clones are given a class, and other clones once, few, many or no size at all.

j_call,clone_size,d_call,v_call,cdr3_aa,cdr3_nt
TRBJ2-2,-,-,TRBV2,CASGYPRELFF,TGTGCCAGCGGGTACCCAAGGGAGCTGTTTTTT
TRBJ2-3,-,-,TRBV7-7,CASSPDRAGSTDTQYF,TGTGCTAGCAGCCCTGACAGGGCGGGGAGCACAGATACGCAGTATTTT
TRBJ2-7,many,-,TRBV15,CATSRDGYEQYF,TGTGCCACCAGCAGAGATGGGTACGAGCAGTACTTC
TRBJ2-3,-,TRBD1,TRBV5-1,CASSSTGADTQYF,TGCGCCAGCAGCTCTACAGGGGCAGATACGCAGTATTTT
TRBJ2-7,few,TRBD2,TRBV20-1,CSARVREGREQYF,TGCAGTGCTAGAGTACGGGAGGGACGCGAGCAGTACTTC
TRBJ2-7,few,-,TRBV5-1,CASRGAYEQYF,TGCGCCAGCAGAGGCGCTTACGAGCAGTACTTC
TRBJ2-1,-,TRBD1,TRBV12-3/TRBV12-4,CASNPTGGRAGEQFF,TGTGCCTCCAACCCCACAGGGGGCCGAGCGGGGGAGCAGTTCTTC
TRBJ2-3,once,TRBD1,TRBV11-2,CASSHTPGQGIDTDTQYF,TGTGCCAGCAGCCACACGCCGGGACAGGGGATTGACACAGATACGCAGTATTTT
TRBJ2-5,many,TRBD2,TRBV15,CATSRGGAGPIKQETQYF,TGTGCCACCAGCAGAGGAGGAGCGGGACCTATCAAACAAGAGACCCAGTACTTC
TRBJ2-1,few,-,TRBV19,CASSMGPEQFF,TGTGCCAGTAGTATGGGGCCTGAGCAGTTCTTC
TRBJ2-7,-,TRBD1,TRBV7-2,CASSRVTTGGKGGEQYF,TGTGCCAGCAGCCGCGTTACCACAGGGGGAAAGGGAGGCGAGCAGTACTTC
TRBJ2-2,-,-,TRBV24-1,CATSEDTGELFF,TGTGCCACCAGTGAGGACACCGGGGAGCTGTTTTTT
TRBJ2-1,-,TRBD2,TRBV4-3,CASSQALLAGGFSEQFF,TGCGCCAGCAGCCAAGCACTTCTAGCGGGAGGGTTCAGTGAGCAGTTCTTC
TRBJ2-1,many,-,TRBV24-1,CATSDLDGYNEQFF,TGTGCCACCAGTGATTTGGACGGATACAATGAGCAGTTCTTC
TRBJ2-1,many,-,TRBV5-1,CASSTDRSYNEQFF,TGCGCCAGCAGCACCGACAGGTCCTACAATGAGCAGTTCTTC
TRBJ2-1,few,-,TRBV30,CAWSVGPANEQFF,TGTGCCTGGAGTGTAGGGCCAGCCAATGAGCAGTTCTTC
TRBJ2-1,-,-,TRBV4-3,CASSQVFPGTNEQFF,TGCGCCAGCAGCCAAGTGTTTCCGGGAACGAATGAGCAGTTCTTC
TRBJ1-1,many,-,TRBV6-2/TRBV6-3,CASSYQTQGTEAFF,TGTGCCAGCAGTTACCAGACCCAGGGCACTGAAGCTTTCTTT
TRBJ2-1,-,-,TRBV20-1,CSARVLGGIAYNEQFF,TGCAGTGCTAGAGTCCTTGGGGGGATTGCCTACAATGAGCAGTTCTTC
TRBJ2-7,-,TRBD1,TRBV7-8,CASSYDRVGSYEQYF,TGTGCCAGCAGCTACGACAGGGTTGGGTCCTACGAGCAGTACTTC
TRBJ2-1,few,-,TRBV28,CASSFIFEQFF,TGTGCCAGCAGTTTTATTTTTGAGCAGTTCTTC
TRBJ1-5,few,-,TRBV27,CASRIGGIGPFNQPQHF,TGTGCCAGCCGAATTGGGGGTATCGGCCCTTTTAATCAGCCCCAGCATTTT
TRBJ1-5,-,-,TRBV4-3,CASSQDRRGAGNQPQHF,TGCGCCAGCAGCCAAGATAGGCGGGGCGCGGGCAATCAGCCCCAGCATTTT
TRBJ2-1,many,TRBD1,TRBV7-9,CASSQTGGWNEQFF,TGTGCCAGCAGCCAAACAGGGGGTTGGAATGAGCAGTTCTTC
TRBJ2-7,-,-,TRBV19,CASSPTQGRASSYEQYF,TGTGCCAGTAGTCCGACCCAGGGCAGGGCCAGCTCCTACGAGCAGTACTTC
TRBJ2-5,many,TRBD1,TRBV29-1,CSVTTGVETQYF,TGCAGCGTGACGACAGGGGTGGAGACCCAGTACTTC
TRBJ2-3,many,-,TRBV6-4,CASSDMSTDTQYF,TGTGCCAGCAGTGACATGAGCACAGATACGCAGTATTTT
TRBJ2-2,many,-,TRBV14,CASSHRQTNTGELFF,TGTGCCAGCAGCCACCGACAGACGAACACCGGGGAGCTGTTTTTT
TRBJ2-5,-,TRBD2,TRBV6-5,CASSYGAGGQETQYF,TGTGCCAGCAGTTACGGGGCGGGGGGGCAAGAGACCCAGTACTTC
TRBJ2-3,many,-,TRBV7-3,CASSDGIADTQYF,TGTGCCAGCAGTGACGGAATAGCAGATACGCAGTATTTT
TRBJ2-7,-,TRBD2,TRBV20-1,CSARDLAGADYEQYF,TGCAGTGCTAGAGACCTAGCGGGGGCCGACTACGAGCAGTACTTC
TRBJ1-1,-,-,TRBV20-1,CSAVDRIGAEAFF,TGCAGTGCAGTGGACAGAATCGGGGCTGAAGCTTTCTTT
TRBJ2-3,few,-,TRBV4-3,CASSQEGGTDTQYF,TGCGCCAGCAGCCAAGAAGGGGGCACAGATACGCAGTATTTT
TRBJ2-2,few,-,TRBV12-3/TRBV12-4,CASSERKANTGELFF,TGTGCCAGCAGCGAACGAAAAGCGAACACCGGGGAGCTGTTTTTT
TRBJ2-1,-,TRBD2,TRBV20-1,CSASWWEGQYEQFF,TGCAGTGCCAGTTGGTGGGAGGGCCAGTATGAGCAGTTCTTC
TRBJ2-7,-,TRBD2,TRBV20-1,CSASGREFYEQYF,TGCAGTGCTAGCGGGAGGGAATTCTACGAGCAGTACTTC
TRBJ2-1,many,-,TRBV4-3,CASSPQDRVGGNEQFF,TGCGCCAGCAGCCCACAAGACAGGGTGGGGGGTAATGAGCAGTTCTTC
TRBJ2-3,few,TRBD2,TRBV5-8,CASSLGDYTDTQYF,TGTGCCAGCAGCTTGGGGGACTACACAGATACGCAGTATTTT
TRBJ2-1,few,TRBD2,TRBV7-2,CASSQIAGGLGNEQFF,TGTGCCAGCAGCCAAATAGCGGGAGGGCTGGGCAATGAGCAGTTCTTC
TRBJ1-6,many,TRBD1,TRBV6-2/TRBV6-3,CASSYGQESSPLHF,TGTGCCAGCAGTTACGGACAGGAAAGTTCACCCCTCCACTTT
TRBJ2-7,-,-,TRBV3-1,CASSQDLYYEQYF,TGTGCCAGCAGCCAAGATCTCTACTACGAGCAGTACTTC
TRBJ2-5,few,TRBD2,TRBV28,CATRLAGGQETQYF,TGTGCCACCAGACTAGCGGGGGGCCAAGAGACCCAGTACTTC
TRBJ2-1,-,-,TRBV18,CASSPPFSAVNEQFF,TGTGCCAGCTCACCACCTTTTTCTGCGGTTAATGAGCAGTTCTTC
TRBJ2-2,-,-,TRBV3-1,CASSPPYDTGELFF,TGTGCCAGCAGCCCCCCGTACGACACCGGGGAGCTGTTTTTT